This passage covers 7 T cell receptor beta chains from one sample sequenced in a study of human T cells and chemical hapten exposure. Unique molecular identifiers were attached to individual cDNA molecules within the library. From the reads, TCRdb called clonotypes with MiXCR, one entry per CDR3 protein. The table lists 95,000 to 150,000 distinct CDR3 sequences, approximately 9% of them singletons, with 1.4% in the top ten. Someone pulled total RNA out of unfractionated whole blood. The specimen was whole blood. The receptors come from a human donor in good health. Some clones in this sample may be carry-over from other donors' samples.

This chain links TRBV20-1 with TRBJ2-7; D might be TRBD2 (5 bases). The CDR3 covers 15 residues. The V gene's germline CDR1 is DFQATT and CDR2 SNEGSKA (reference sequence). V dropped 0 bases and J dropped 7 bases, with 19 bases sitting between them. In DNA form, the CDR3 reads TGCAGTGCTAGAGATCGAGGCGACACCCGAGGGGAGCAGTACTTC. Its protein is CSARDRGDTRGEQYF.

The CDR3 loop is CASSVEGVKAFF. CDR3 nucleotides: TGTGCCAGCAGCGTAGAGGGGGTGAAAGCTTTCTTT. V is TRBV9 and J is TRBJ1-1, with D perhaps matching TRBD1 (6 bases). Per germline, CDR1 SGDLS and CDR2 YYNGEE. The V and J ends lost 0 bases and 9 bases respectively, with 9 bases between them. This CDR3 is 12 amino acids long.

This clonotype was seen more than once but under ten times. The chain employs TRBV3-1 and TRBJ2-1; 10 bases are shared with TRBD2. J gave up 8 bases and V 0 bases, and 13 bases lay outside the gene matches. Looked up from germline, CDR1 is LGHDT and CDR2 is YNNKEL (reference sequence). This CDR3 contains 18 residues. The CDR3 spells CASSQEWAVAGGRDEQFF. The DNA for the CDR3 is TGTGCCAGCAGCCAAGAGTGGGCAGTAGCGGGGGGAAGGGATGAGCAGTTCTTC.

This clonotype was counted many times. This chain uses TRBV9 with TRBJ1-3; tentatively, D is TRBD1 (6 bases). V dropped 0 bases and J dropped 4 bases, with 11 bases sitting between them. The CDR3 has 15 residues. In germline, CDR1 is SGDLS, CDR2 YYNGEE. In DNA form, the CDR3 reads TGTGCCAGCAGCGTAGATGCAGGGGTCGGAAACACCATATATTTT. Its translation is CASSVDAGVGNTIYF.

This clonotype was seen at least ten times. The chain carries TRBV24-1 and TRBJ2-5; D is undetermined. V was cut by 0 bases and J by 2 bases, with 15 bases left in between. This CDR3 has 17 amino acids. Per the germline V gene, CDR1 is KGHDR and CDR2 is SFDVKD. The CDR3 region is CATSDLLSVLDQETQYF. CDR3 DNA sequence: TGTGCCACCAGTGATTTGTTATCGGTGCTAGATCAAGAGACCCAGTACTTC.

The chain uses TRBV20-1 and TRBJ2-1; TRBD2 matches 13 bases. Germline trimming cut 0 bases from V and 1 base from J; bases unmatched to any gene: 9. The CDR3 sequence is 19 residues long. From germline, CDR1 is DFQATT and CDR2 SNEGSKA (reference sequence). The CDR3 coding sequence is TGCAGTGCTAGAGATCCCTCCGGGACTAGCGGGACGTCCTACAATGAGCAGTTCTTC. Protein sequence: CSARDPSGTSGTSYNEQFF.

This clonotype appeared many times. This chain links TRBV16 with TRBJ1-4, with D perhaps matching TRBD1 (5 bases). The CDR3 contains 14 residues. Germline V CDR1 and CDR2: KGHSY, FQNENV. Trimming pared 2 bases from V and 3 bases from J, leaving 7 bases between. The CDR3 DNA reads as TGTGCCAGCAGCCAAGGGGCTTCTAATGAAAAACTGTTTTTT. It codes for CASSQGASNEKLFF.